One T cell receptor (beta chain) is described in this entry. Assay used: immunoSEQ multiplex PCR; TCRdb lists only in-frame clones, some missing. The sample records some 63,000 clones, about four fifths being singletons. The sample comes from a study of OX40 agonist ivuxolimab in advanced cancers. Looked up from germline, CDR1 is SGHVS and CDR2 is FNYEAQ. V lost 4 bases and J lost 3, with 12 bases in between. This CDR3 is 14 amino acids long. Sequenced here: CD4+ or CD8+ T cells sorted from blood, sampled in a trial of the OX40 agonist ivuxolimab. The chain carries TRBV7-6 and TRBJ1-1; possibly TRBD1 for D (5 bases). This sequence was found in an adult with an advanced solid tumor such as melanoma, head and neck, liver or kidney cancer. The CDR3 DNA sequence: TGTGCCAGCAGCTCCCGACGGGACTACACTGAAGCTTTCTTT. Translation: CASSSRRDYTEAFF.